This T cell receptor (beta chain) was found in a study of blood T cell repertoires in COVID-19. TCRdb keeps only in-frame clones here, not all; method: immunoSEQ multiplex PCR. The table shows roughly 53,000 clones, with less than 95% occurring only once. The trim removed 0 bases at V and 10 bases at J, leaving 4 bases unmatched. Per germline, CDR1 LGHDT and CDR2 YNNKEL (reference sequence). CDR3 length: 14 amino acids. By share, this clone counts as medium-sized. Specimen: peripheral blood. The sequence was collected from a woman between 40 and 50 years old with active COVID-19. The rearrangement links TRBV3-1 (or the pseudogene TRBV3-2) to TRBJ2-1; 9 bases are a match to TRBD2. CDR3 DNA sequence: TGTGCCAGCAGCCAAGACTATAGCGGGGGAGAGCAGTTCTTC. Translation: CASSQDYSGGEQFF.